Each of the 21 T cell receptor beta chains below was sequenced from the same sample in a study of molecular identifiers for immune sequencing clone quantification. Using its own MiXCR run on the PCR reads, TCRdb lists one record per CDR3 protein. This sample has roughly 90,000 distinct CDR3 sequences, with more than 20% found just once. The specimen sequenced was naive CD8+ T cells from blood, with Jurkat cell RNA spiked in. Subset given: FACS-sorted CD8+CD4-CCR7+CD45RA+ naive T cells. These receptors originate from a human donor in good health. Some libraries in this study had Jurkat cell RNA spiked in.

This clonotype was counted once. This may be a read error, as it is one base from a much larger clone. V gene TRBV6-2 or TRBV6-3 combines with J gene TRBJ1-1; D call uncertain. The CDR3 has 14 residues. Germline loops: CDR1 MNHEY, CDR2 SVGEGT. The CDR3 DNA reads TGTGCCAGCAAGTATCCGAGGATGAACACTGTAGCTTTCTTT. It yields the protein CASKYPRMNTVAFF.

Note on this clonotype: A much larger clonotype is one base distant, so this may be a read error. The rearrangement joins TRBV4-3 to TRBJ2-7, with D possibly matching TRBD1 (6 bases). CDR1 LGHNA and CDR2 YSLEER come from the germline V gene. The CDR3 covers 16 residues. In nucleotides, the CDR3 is TGCGCCTGCAGCCAACTCCTGACAGGAGTAGCTGACGAGCAGTACTTC. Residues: CACSQLLTGVADEQYF.

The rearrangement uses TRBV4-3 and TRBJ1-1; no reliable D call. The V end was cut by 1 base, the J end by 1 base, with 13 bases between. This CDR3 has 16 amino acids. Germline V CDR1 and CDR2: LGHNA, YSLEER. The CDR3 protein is CASSQVSGRGNTEAFF. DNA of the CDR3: TGCGCCAGCAGCCAAGTGTCAGGACGGGGGAACACTGAAGCTTTCTTT.

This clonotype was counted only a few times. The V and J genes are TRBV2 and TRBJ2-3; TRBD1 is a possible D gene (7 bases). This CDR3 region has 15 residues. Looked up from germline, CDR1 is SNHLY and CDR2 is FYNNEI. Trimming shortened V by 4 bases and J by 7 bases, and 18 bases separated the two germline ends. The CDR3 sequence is CASSVAGGIVNTQYF. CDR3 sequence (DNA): TGTGCCAGCAGTGTGGCAGGGGGGATTGTGAATACGCAGTATTTT.

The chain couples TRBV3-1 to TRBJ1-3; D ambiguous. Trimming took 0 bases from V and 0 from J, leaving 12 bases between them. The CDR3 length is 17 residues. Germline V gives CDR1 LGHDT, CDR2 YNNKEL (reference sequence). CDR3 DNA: TGTGCCAGCAGCCAAGATCGAGACGTCAGCTCTGGAAACACCATATATTTT. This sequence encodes CASSQDRDVSSGNTIYF.

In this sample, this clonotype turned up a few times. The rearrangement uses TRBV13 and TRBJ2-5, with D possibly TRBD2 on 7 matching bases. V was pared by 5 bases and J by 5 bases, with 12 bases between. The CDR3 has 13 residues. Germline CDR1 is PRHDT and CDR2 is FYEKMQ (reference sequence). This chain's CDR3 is CASSTGGTETQYF. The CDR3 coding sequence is TGTGCCAGCAGCACGGGGGGCACGGAGACCCAGTACTTC.

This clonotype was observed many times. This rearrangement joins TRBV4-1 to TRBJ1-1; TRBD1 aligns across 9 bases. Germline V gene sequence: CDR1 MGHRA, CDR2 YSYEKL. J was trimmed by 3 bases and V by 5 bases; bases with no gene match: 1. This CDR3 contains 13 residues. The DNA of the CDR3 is TGCGCCAGCAGCAGGGACAGGGACACTGAAGCTTTCTTT. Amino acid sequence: CASSRDRDTEAFF.

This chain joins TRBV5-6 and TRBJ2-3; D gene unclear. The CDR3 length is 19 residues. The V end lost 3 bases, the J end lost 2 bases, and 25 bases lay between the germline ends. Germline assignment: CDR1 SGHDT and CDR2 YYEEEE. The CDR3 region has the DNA TGTGCCAGCAGCTCCCTGCCCTTAAGGGTGCTGGCCCACACAGATACGCAGTATTTT. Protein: CASSSLPLRVLAHTDTQYF.

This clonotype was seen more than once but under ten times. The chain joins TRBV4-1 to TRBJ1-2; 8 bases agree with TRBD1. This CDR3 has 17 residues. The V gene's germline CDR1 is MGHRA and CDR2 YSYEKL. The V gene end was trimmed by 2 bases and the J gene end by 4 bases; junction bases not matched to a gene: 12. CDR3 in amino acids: CASSQSTGQGAFYGYTF. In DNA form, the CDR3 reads TGCGCCAGCAGCCAAAGCACCGGTCAGGGGGCATTCTATGGCTACACCTTC.

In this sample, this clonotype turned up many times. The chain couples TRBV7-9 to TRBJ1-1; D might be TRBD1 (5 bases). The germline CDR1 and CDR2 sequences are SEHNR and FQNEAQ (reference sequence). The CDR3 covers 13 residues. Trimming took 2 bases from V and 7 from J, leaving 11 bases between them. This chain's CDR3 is CASSLLKGNEAFF. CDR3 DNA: TGTGCCAGCAGCTTACTTAAGGGGAATGAAGCTTTCTTT.

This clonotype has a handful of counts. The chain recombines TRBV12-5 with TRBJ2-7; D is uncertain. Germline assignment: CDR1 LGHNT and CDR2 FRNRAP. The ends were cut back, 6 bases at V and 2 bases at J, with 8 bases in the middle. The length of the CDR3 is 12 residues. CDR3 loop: CASGLDTYEQYF. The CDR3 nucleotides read TGTGCTAGTGGACTTGACACCTACGAGCAGTACTTC.

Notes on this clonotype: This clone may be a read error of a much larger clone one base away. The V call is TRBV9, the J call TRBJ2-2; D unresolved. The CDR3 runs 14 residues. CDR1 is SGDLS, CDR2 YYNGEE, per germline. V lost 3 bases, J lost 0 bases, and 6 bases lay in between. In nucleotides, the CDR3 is TGTGCCAGCAGCGGTCGTACGAACACCGGGGAGCTGTTTTTT. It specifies CASSGRTNTGELFF. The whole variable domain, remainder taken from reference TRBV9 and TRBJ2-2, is DSGVTQTPKHLITATGQRVTLRCSPRSGDLSVYWYQQSLDQGLQFLIQYYNGEERAKGNILERFSAQQFPDLHSELNLSSLELGDSALYFCASSGRTNTGELFFGEGSRLTVL.

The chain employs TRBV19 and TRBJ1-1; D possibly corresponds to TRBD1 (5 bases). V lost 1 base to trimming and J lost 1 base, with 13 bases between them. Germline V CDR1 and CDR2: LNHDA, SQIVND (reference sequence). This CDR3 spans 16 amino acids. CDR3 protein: CASSIVTGYPNTEAFF. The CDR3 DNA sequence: TGTGCCAGTAGTATAGTTACAGGTTACCCGAACACTGAAGCTTTCTTT.

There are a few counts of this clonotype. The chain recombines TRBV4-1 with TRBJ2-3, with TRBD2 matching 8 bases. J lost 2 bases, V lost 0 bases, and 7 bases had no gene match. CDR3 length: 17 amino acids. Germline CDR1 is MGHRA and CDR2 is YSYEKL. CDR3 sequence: CASSQESVGRDTDTQYF. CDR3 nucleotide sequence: TGCGCCAGCAGCCAAGAGAGTGTCGGGAGGGACACAGATACGCAGTATTTT.

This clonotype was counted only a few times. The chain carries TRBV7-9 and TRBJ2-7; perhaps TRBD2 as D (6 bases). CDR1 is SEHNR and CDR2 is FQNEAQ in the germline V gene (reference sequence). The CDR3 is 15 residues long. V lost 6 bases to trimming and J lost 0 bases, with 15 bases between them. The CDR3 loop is CASSRTGTYSYEQYF. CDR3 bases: TGTGCCAGCAGTCGGACCGGGACTTACTCCTACGAGCAGTACTTC.

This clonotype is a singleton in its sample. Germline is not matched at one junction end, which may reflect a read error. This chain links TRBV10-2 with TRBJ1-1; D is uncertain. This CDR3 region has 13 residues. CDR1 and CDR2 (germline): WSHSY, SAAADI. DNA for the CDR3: TGCGCCAGCAGGAACTCTATGAACACTGAAGCTCTCTTT. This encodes CASRNSMNTEALF.

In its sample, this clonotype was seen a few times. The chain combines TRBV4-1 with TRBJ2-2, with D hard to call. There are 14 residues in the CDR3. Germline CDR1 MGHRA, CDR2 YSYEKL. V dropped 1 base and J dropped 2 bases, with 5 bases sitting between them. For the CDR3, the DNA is TGCGCCAGCAGCCAAGCAGGAAACACCGGGGAGCTGTTTTTT. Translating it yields CASSQAGNTGELFF.

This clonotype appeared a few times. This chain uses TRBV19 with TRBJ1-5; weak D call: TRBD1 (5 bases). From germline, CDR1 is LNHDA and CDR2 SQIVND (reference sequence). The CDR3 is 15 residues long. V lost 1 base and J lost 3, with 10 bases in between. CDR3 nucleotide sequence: TGTGCCAGTAGTATAGGTTCCAGGGCCAATCAGCCCCAGCATTTT. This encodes CASSIGSRANQPQHF.

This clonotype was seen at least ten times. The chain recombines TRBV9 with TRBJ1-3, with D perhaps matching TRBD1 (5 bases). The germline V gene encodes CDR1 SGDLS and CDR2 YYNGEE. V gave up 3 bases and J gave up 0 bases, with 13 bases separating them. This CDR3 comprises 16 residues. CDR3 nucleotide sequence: TGTGCCAGCAGCGAGGATGAGGGGAGCTCTGGAAACACCATATATTTT. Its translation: CASSEDEGSSGNTIYF.

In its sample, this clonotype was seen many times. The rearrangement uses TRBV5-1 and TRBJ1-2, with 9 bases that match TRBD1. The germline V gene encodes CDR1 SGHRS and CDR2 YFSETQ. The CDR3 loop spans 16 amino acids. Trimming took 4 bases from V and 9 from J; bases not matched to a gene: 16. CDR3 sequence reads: CASSPDNRDRAASYTF. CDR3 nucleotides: TGCGCCAGCAGCCCTGATAACCGGGACAGGGCCGCGAGCTACACCTTC.

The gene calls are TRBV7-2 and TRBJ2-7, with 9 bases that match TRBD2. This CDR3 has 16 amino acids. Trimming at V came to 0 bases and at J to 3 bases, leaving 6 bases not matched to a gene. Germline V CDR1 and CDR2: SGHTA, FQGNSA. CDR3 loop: CASSLARAGGIYEQYF. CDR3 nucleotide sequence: TGTGCCAGCAGCTTAGCGCGAGCGGGGGGTATCTACGAGCAGTACTTC.